The next 3 T cell receptor beta chains were all read from a single sample in a study of beta chain features in type 1 diabetes. Isolated RNA was reverse transcribed in full, so expressed TCRB transcripts were sequenced. Profiled with immunoSEQ multiplex PCR; TCRdb holds only in-frame clones, not every one. Here the sample spans 120,000 to 150,000 clones, about 10% being singletons. Material for sequencing was naive CD4+ T cells from blood. The origin of the receptors is a young man in good health.

J is TRBJ1-6 and V is TRBV4-3, with D hard to call. Trimming cost V 0 bases and J 10 bases, with 10 bases left between them. The CDR3 is 14 residues long. Per the germline V gene, CDR1 is LGHNA and CDR2 is YSLEER. The CDR3 nucleotides read TGCGCCAGCAGCCAAGATAACAGAAGATCACCCCTCCACTTT. Translating it yields CASSQDNRRSPLHF.

The chain uses TRBV28 and TRBJ2-7, with D perhaps matching TRBD1 (5 bases). CDR1 MDHEN and CDR2 SYDVKM come from the germline V gene. This CDR3 has 14 amino acids. V gave up 2 bases and J gave up 7 bases, with 15 bases separating them. CDR3 coding DNA: TGTGCCAGCAGTTTAGGGCAGGGTCCCATGGAGCAGTACTTC. Protein product: CASSLGQGPMEQYF.

V and J are TRBV6-5 and TRBJ2-5; possible D gene TRBD1, 5 bases. Per the germline V gene, CDR1 is MNHEY and CDR2 is SVGAGI. V lost 8 bases and J 4 bases, leaving 17 bases between the germline ends. The CDR3 is 14 amino acids. CDR3 amino acids: CASQDQGPRETQYF. The CDR3 DNA sequence: TGTGCCAGCCAGGATCAGGGCCCTCGAGAGACCCAGTACTTC.